This T cell receptor beta chain derives from a study of T cells in Graves' hyperthyroidism and ophthalmopathy. General study results and limits: Blood also showed most of the thyroid clonotypes that were expanded above 0.001.

The sample holds many counts of this clonotype. Its antigen is unknown. From RNA transcripts, TCR beta CDR3 regions were amplified. Using the HTBI primer set, a first-round RT-PCR was run on the TCR CDR3. In TCRdb, the multiplex PCR reads were re-called with MiXCR into one record per CDR3 protein. Of 450,000 to 700,000 distinct CDR3 sequences in the sample, 35% to 55% were seen once. V trimming: 6 bases; J trimming: 6 bases; junction bases outside the gene matches: 7. CDR3 length equals 14 residues. Germline CDR1 and CDR2: DFQATT and SNEGSKA (reference sequence). What was sequenced was peripheral blood or thyroid tissue (not recorded which). The source is an adult woman with Graves' disease, either hyperthyroidism or ophthalmopathy (not recorded which). The genes are TRBV20-1 and TRBJ2-2, with TRBD2 identical over 10 bases. The CDR3 DNA reads TGCAGTGCCCAGGGACTAGCGTTGGCCGGGGAGCTGTTTTTT. It encodes CSAQGLALAGELFF.